Below are 28 T cell receptor beta chains sequenced from a single sample in a study of blood T cell repertoires in COVID-19 (TCRdb year 2020). Receptors were amplified or captured by the immunoSEQ multiplex PCR assay. TCRdb limited this immuneACCESS table to in-frame rearrangements with V and J called. A share of clones is missing; checked studies link under half to unresolved V genes, and the rest is unexplained. The sample records 25,000 to 35,000 clones, roughly nine tenths of which are singletons. The ten biggest clones cover more than 8% of the sample. Specimen: peripheral blood. The receptor source for this set is a human donor with active COVID-19. The donor label of this sample is uncertain.

This rearrangement joins TRBV19 to TRBJ2-7; D may be TRBD1 (5 bases). V was trimmed by 5 bases and J by 1 base, leaving 9 bases between them. Germline V gene data show CDR1 as LNHDA and CDR2 as SQIVND (reference sequence). The CDR3 spans 13 residues. Here the CDR3 reads CASSPQVSYEQYF. DNA of the CDR3: TGTGCCAGTAGTCCACAGGTGTCCTACGAGCAGTACTTC.

The rearrangement uses TRBV5-1 and TRBJ1-5, with D possibly being TRBD1 (5 bases). V was pared by 2 bases and J by 0 bases, with 9 bases between. CDR3 length: 15 amino acids. Germline lookup yields CDR1 SGHRS and CDR2 YFSETQ. CDR3 amino acids: CASSFTGDSNQPQHF. The CDR3 bases are TGCGCCAGCAGCTTCACGGGGGATAGCAATCAGCCCCAGCATTTT.

The V gene is TRBV6-5, the J gene TRBJ2-7; tentative D call: TRBD1 (5 bases). Germline V CDR1 and CDR2: MNHEY, SVGAGI. CDR3 length: 12 amino acids. V was pared by 6 bases and J by 7 bases, with 13 bases between. As DNA, the CDR3 is TGTGCCAGCAGGCAGGGCTGGTCAGAGCAGTACTTC. This encodes CASRQGWSEQYF.

This chain uses TRBV6-5 with TRBJ2-7; tentatively, D is TRBD1 (8 bases). Looked up from germline, CDR1 is MNHEY and CDR2 is SVGAGI. The V and J ends lost 8 bases and 7 bases respectively, with 18 bases between them. This CDR3 is built from 13 residues. The CDR3 DNA sequence: TGTGCCAGCGGCTACAGGGGGGGCAGGGAGCAGTACTTC. This codes for CASGYRGGREQYF.

V and J are TRBV27 and TRBJ2-3, with 9 bases fitting TRBD2. The germline gives CDR1 MNHEY, CDR2 SMNVEV (reference sequence). This CDR3 contains 14 residues. The trim removed 3 bases at V and 5 bases at J, leaving 3 bases unmatched. CDR3: CASSFRTSEDTQYF. For the CDR3, the DNA is TGTGCCAGCAGTTTCCGGACTAGCGAAGATACGCAGTATTTT.

This clone was seen more than once but under ten times. In DNA form, the CDR3 reads TGTGCCAGCGGGCGCCGGGACAGCTCCTACGAGCAGTACTTC. Its protein is CASGRRDSSYEQYF. This chain connects TRBV28 to TRBJ2-7, with TRBD1 matching 7 bases. Germline V gene lookup returns CDR1 MDHEN and CDR2 SYDVKM. J lost 0 bases, V lost 8 bases, and 7 bases had no gene match. The CDR3 is 14 amino acids.

The rearrangement uses TRBV27 and TRBJ1-5; maybe TRBD1 (5 bases). With 0 bases removed from V and 4 bases from J, the gap between germline ends came to 10 bases. CDR1 and CDR2 from the germline V gene are MNHEY and SMNVEV (reference sequence). CDR3 length equals 15 residues. This chain's CDR3 is CASSLSTGVNQPQHF. CDR3 DNA: TGTGCCAGCAGTTTATCGACGGGGGTTAATCAGCCCCAGCATTTT.

The chain joins TRBV10-3 to TRBJ2-1, with D perhaps TRBD2 (6 bases). This CDR3 comprises 18 residues. Germline CDR1 and CDR2: ENHRY and SYGVKD. The V gene lost 4 bases and the J gene lost 9 bases, with 28 bases spanning the gap. This chain's CDR3 is CAISVRGTGEGFEGEQFF. As DNA, the CDR3 is TGTGCCATCAGTGTAAGGGGCACGGGGGAAGGGTTTGAGGGTGAGCAGTTCTTC.

The gene calls are TRBV29-1 and TRBJ1-2, with a tentative D call TRBD1 (5 bases). Trimming took off 6 bases at V and 7 bases at J, with 12 bases between the two ends. There are 11 residues in the CDR3. The germline gives CDR1 SQVTM, CDR2 ANQGSEA. The CDR3: CSVAGGGGYTF. The CDR3 DNA reads as TGCAGCGTCGCCGGGGGAGGTGGCTACACCTTC.

The chain is built from TRBV7-2 and TRBJ2-7; 9 bases align to TRBD2. Germline CDR1 is SGHTA and CDR2 is FQGNSA. V lost 4 bases and J lost 3; bases outside the gene matches: 16. The CDR3 is 18 residues long. This CDR3 reads CASSSRGLGAGGHYEQYF. The CDR3 bases are TGTGCCAGCAGCTCTCGCGGTTTGGGAGCGGGAGGCCACTACGAGCAGTACTTC.

The rearrangement links TRBV2 to TRBJ2-7; maybe TRBD1 (6 bases). The V and J ends lost 5 bases and 5 bases respectively, with 13 bases between them. The germline gives CDR1 SNHLY, CDR2 FYNNEI. This CDR3 contains 13 residues. The CDR3 protein is CASSNQGRDEQYF. In DNA, the CDR3 is TGTGCCAGCAGTAATCAGGGGCGGGACGAGCAGTACTTC.

Here the CDR3 DNA reads TGCGCCAGCAGGCCCAACCACCTAGCGGGGAACACCGGGGAGCTGTTTTTT. It encodes CASRPNHLAGNTGELFF. The rearrangement uses TRBV5-1 and TRBJ2-2; 8 nucleotides match TRBD2. The CDR3 has 17 amino acids. The junction had 10 bases not matched to a gene; V was cut back by 5 bases and J by 1 base. CDR1 is SGHRS, CDR2 YFSETQ, per germline.

The rearrangement links TRBV25-1 to TRBJ2-3; tentative D call: TRBD1 (5 bases). The CDR3 has 17 residues. Looked up from germline, CDR1 is MGHDK and CDR2 is SYGVNS. With 1 base removed from V and 4 bases from J, the gap between germline ends came to 18 bases. CDR3 amino acids: CASSESQGRRGPDTQYF. The CDR3 DNA reads TGTGCCAGCAGTGAATCGCAAGGTCGTAGGGGCCCAGATACGCAGTATTTT.

The chain uses TRBV11-3 and TRBJ2-2, with 12 bases matching TRBD2. The CDR3 is made up of 16 amino acids. Germline V gives CDR1 SGHNT, CDR2 YENEEA. Germline trimming cut 1 base from V and 5 bases from J; bases unmatched to any gene: 2. The CDR3 spells CASSLGGTSGTGELFF. CDR3 sequence (DNA): TGTGCCAGCAGCTTAGGCGGGACTAGCGGGACCGGGGAGCTGTTTTTT.

This chain joins TRBV5-6 and TRBJ2-1; 10 bases match TRBD2. This CDR3 is 17 amino acids long. CDR1 is SGHDT, CDR2 YYEEEE, per germline. J was trimmed by 4 bases and V by 4 bases; bases with no gene match: 11. The CDR3 bases are TGTGCCAGCAGCCCCGAGGGTAGCGGGGGGATATACAATGAGCAGTTCTTC. Its protein is CASSPEGSGGIYNEQFF.

The chain carries TRBV6-4 and TRBJ2-2; 8 bases are shared with TRBD1. J gave up 3 bases and V 0 bases, and 0 bases lay outside the gene matches. The length of the CDR3 is 15 residues. Germline-derived CDR1 and CDR2 are MRHNA and SNTAGT. CDR3 residues: CASSDSDRDTGELFF. CDR3 nucleotide sequence: TGTGCCAGCAGTGACTCGGACAGGGACACCGGGGAGCTGTTTTTT.

In its sample, this clone was seen a few times. The rearrangement links TRBV5-1 to TRBJ2-1; 9 bases are a match to TRBD2. The length of the CDR3 is 16 residues. Germline trimming cut 0 bases from V and 3 bases from J; bases unmatched to any gene: 4. Germline V lookup: CDR1 SGHRS, CDR2 YFSETQ. CDR3 residues: CASSLARAGGYNEQFF. The CDR3 DNA reads as TGCGCCAGCAGCTTGGCGCGAGCGGGGGGCTACAATGAGCAGTTCTTC.

The chain combines TRBV6-5 with TRBJ2-7, with TRBD1 identical over 7 bases. The CDR3 loop spans 12 amino acids. The trim removed 5 bases at V and 6 bases at J, leaving 4 bases unmatched. Germline lookup yields CDR1 MNHEY and CDR2 SVGAGI. The CDR3 here is CASSTGASEQYF. In DNA form, the CDR3 reads TGTGCCAGCAGTACAGGGGCCTCCGAGCAGTACTTC.

This rearrangement joins TRBV24-1 to TRBJ1-5, with unresolved D. Germline CDR1 and CDR2: KGHDR and SFDVKD. V was trimmed by 9 bases and J by 2 bases, leaving 4 bases between them. The CDR3 is made up of 11 amino acids. CDR3 DNA: TGTGCCACCCCAGGCAATCAGCCCCAGCATTTT. This translates into CATPGNQPQHF.

J is TRBJ2-1 and V is TRBV9; D perhaps matches TRBD2 (6 bases). CDR1 is SGDLS and CDR2 is YYNGEE in the germline V gene. This CDR3 region has 17 residues. The V end lost 0 bases, the J end lost 0 bases, and 13 bases lay between the germline ends. This CDR3 reads CASSVGHLGSSYNEQFF. CDR3 in DNA: TGTGCCAGCAGCGTAGGACATCTCGGGAGCTCCTACAATGAGCAGTTCTTC.

This chain connects TRBV4-2 to TRBJ2-1; 7 bases align to TRBD2. This CDR3 region has 15 residues. V lost 3 bases to trimming and J lost 9 bases; unmatched junction nucleotides: 11. Germline V gives CDR1 LGHNA, CDR2 YNFKEQ. The CDR3 region is CASSQGGSILGEQFF. In DNA, the CDR3 is TGTGCCAGCAGCCAGGGCGGGAGCATCCTGGGTGAGCAGTTCTTC.

This clone came up once. The CDR3 is CASSSTGTYEQYF. The CDR3 DNA reads as TGTGCCAGCAGCTCGACAGGAACCTACGAGCAGTACTTC. V usage is TRBV5-6 and J usage is TRBJ2-7; maybe TRBD1 (6 bases). The germline V gene has CDR1 SGHDT and CDR2 YYEEEE. V lost 3 bases to trimming and J lost 2 bases, with 9 bases between them. The CDR3 runs to 13 residues. The whole variable domain, remainder taken from reference TRBV5-6 and TRBJ2-7, is DAGVTQSPTHLIKTRGQQVTLRCSPKSGHDTVSWYQQALGQGPQFIFQYYEEEERQRGNFPDRFSGHQFPNYSSELNVNALLLGDSALYLCASSSTGTYEQYFGPGTRLTVT.

The chain has TRBV5-5 and TRBJ1-5; the match to TRBD1 covers 7 bases. This CDR3 comprises 15 residues. CDR1 SGHKS and CDR2 YYEKEE come from the germline V gene (reference sequence). Trimming cost V 8 bases and J 4 bases; bases outside gene matches: 12. The CDR3 protein is CASTREGAGNQPQHF. In nucleotides, the CDR3 is TGTGCCAGTACCCGGGAGGGGGCCGGGAATCAGCCCCAGCATTTT. Combining the CDR3 with reference TRBV5-5 and TRBJ1-5 gives the whole variable domain DAGVTQSPTHLIKTRGQQVTLRCSPISGHKSVSWYQQVLGQGPQFIFQYYEKEERGRGNFPDRFSARQFPNYSSELNVNALLLGDSALYLCASTREGAGNQPQHFGDGTRLSIL.

CDR3 sequence: CASEDRGLSEAFF. CDR3 bases: TGTGCCAGCGAGGACAGGGGGTTATCGGAAGCTTTCTTT. The chain employs TRBV6-5 and TRBJ1-1; TRBD1 matches 10 bases. The CDR3 is made up of 13 amino acids. Per the germline V gene, CDR1 is MNHEY and CDR2 is SVGAGI. V lost 8 bases to trimming and J lost 8 bases; unmatched junction nucleotides: 8.

The DNA of the CDR3 is TGTGCCAGCAGCTTAGTCGGGGGAGGAAACATTCAGTACTTC. Translation gives CASSLVGGGNIQYF. The V and J genes are TRBV7-9 and TRBJ2-4; D may be TRBD2 (6 bases). The CDR3 runs to 14 residues. Germline CDR1 is SEHNR and CDR2 is FQNEAQ (reference sequence). V was trimmed by 1 base and J by 6 bases, leaving 10 bases between them.

V is TRBV27 and J is TRBJ2-4; D unresolved. With 8 bases removed from V and 9 bases from J, the gap between germline ends came to 17 bases. Per germline, CDR1 MNHEY and CDR2 SMNVEV (reference sequence). This CDR3 is built from 13 residues. For the CDR3, the DNA is TGTGCCAGCCAGCCGGCCCCGAGGAGCATTCAGTACTTC. Translating gives CASQPAPRSIQYF.

The chain couples TRBV15 to TRBJ2-1, with 8 bases aligning to TRBD1. CDR1 LNHNV and CDR2 YYDKDF come from the germline V gene (reference sequence). The CDR3 loop spans 15 amino acids. Trimming removed 5 bases from V and 4 bases from J; junction bases left unmatched: 7. CDR3 protein: CATSGRQGTYNEQFF. CDR3 in DNA: TGTGCCACCAGCGGAAGACAGGGGACGTACAATGAGCAGTTCTTC.

This clone was recorded a few times. This chain links TRBV18 with TRBJ2-7, with D possibly TRBD2 on 5 matching bases. Trimming stripped 2 bases from V and 7 bases from J, with 12 bases between. This CDR3 spans 13 amino acids. Germline V CDR1 and CDR2: KGHSH, LQKENI. The DNA for the CDR3 is TGTGCCAGCTCACCAGGGTATAGCGAGGAGCAGTACTTC. This codes for CASSPGYSEEQYF.